This T cell receptor beta chain was obtained from a study of cytomegalovirus exposure and HLA in healthy donors. Study-level background: Earlier results showed roughly 120 million unique TCR beta sequences derived from approximately 170 million T cells. Study observations and caveats: In a later analysis, at a false discovery rate of 0.05, about 15,000 TCR beta sequences were associated with HLA alleles.

Worth noting for this clone: What it recognizes is unknown.

Deletions cut 7 bases from V and 6 bases from J, with 15 bases between. CDR3 length equals 13 residues. Looked up from germline, CDR1 is LNHDA and CDR2 is SQIVND (reference sequence). 60 Vbeta and 13 Jbeta primers were used in PCR. Method: immunoSEQ multiplex PCR; TCRdb's copy keeps in-frame clones and lacks some. The repertoire holds 85,000 to 120,000 clones, with roughly 80% as singletons. The source of this sequence is a man between 50 and 59 years old in good health and CMV-seronegative. V usage is TRBV19 and J usage is TRBJ1-1, with a possible D match to TRBD1 (5 bases). The sequencing sample was made of PBMCs. CDR3 sequence reads: CASTSWGESEAFF. The DNA of the CDR3 is TGTGCCAGTACCTCCTGGGGGGAGTCTGAAGCTTTCTTT.